Shown below are 30 T cell receptor beta chains from a single sample sequenced in a study of CD8+ T cells in alopecia areata. RNA was isolated and reverse transcribed to cDNA, the sequencing template. Assay: immunoSEQ multiplex PCR; the TCRdb copy retains only in-frame clones and omits some. The sample carries under 15,000 clones, 45% to 70% recorded once. Both peripheral blood and punch biopsies of lesional scalp skin were obtained from patients who had alopecia areata. Source material: skin. The receptors shown here come from a human donor with alopecia areata.

The V and J genes are TRBV6-5 and TRBJ2-7, with 10 bases fitting TRBD2. Looked up from germline, CDR1 is MNHEY and CDR2 is SVGAGI. V lost 7 bases to trimming and J lost 3 bases; unmatched junction nucleotides: 6. The CDR3 is made up of 14 amino acids. CDR3 sequence: CASTRTSGLYEQYF. DNA of the CDR3: TGTGCCAGCACCCGGACTAGCGGCCTCTACGAGCAGTACTTC.

Points on this clone: Other DNA sequences within the sample encode an identical CDR3. V usage is TRBV9 and J usage is TRBJ1-1; D gene uncertain. Germline V gene sequence: CDR1 SGDLS, CDR2 YYNGEE. This CDR3 has 13 residues. V shed 0 bases and J shed 1 base, with 4 bases lying between them. The CDR3 bases are TGTGCCAGCAGCGTAGCTCCGAACACTGAAGCTTTCTTT. Translating gives CASSVAPNTEAFF.

The V and J genes are TRBV10-1 and TRBJ2-7; 8 nucleotides agree with TRBD2. V lost 6 bases to trimming and J lost 6 bases; unmatched junction nucleotides: 7. Germline-derived CDR1 and CDR2 are WNHNN and SYGVQD (reference sequence). The CDR3 spans 13 residues. The CDR3: CASRAGDQVEQYF. The CDR3, as DNA: TGCGCCAGCAGAGCGGGGGACCAGGTCGAGCAGTACTTC.

This clone has a handful of counts. The chain couples TRBV2 to TRBJ1-2; a possible D gene is TRBD1 (6 bases). CDR3 size: 15 residues. Germline lookup yields CDR1 SNHLY and CDR2 FYNNEI. Trimming left V 6 bases short and J 4 bases short, with 18 bases between. The CDR3 sequence: CASRAFPGAGYGYTF. CDR3 coding DNA: TGTGCCAGCAGAGCGTTCCCAGGGGCCGGCTATGGCTACACCTTC.

The table lists this clone with a few counts. The chain links TRBV6-1 to TRBJ1-4, with 8 bases that match TRBD1. Germline V gene sequence: CDR1 MNHNS, CDR2 SASEGT. Trimming took 4 bases from V and 5 from J; bases not matched to a gene: 3. The CDR3 has 14 amino acids. DNA for the CDR3: TGTGCCAGCAGTGGGACAGGGCGGAATGAAAAACTGTTTTTT. It yields the protein CASSGTGRNEKLFF.

The chain is built from TRBV6-1 and TRBJ2-7; D gene uncertain. Germline CDR1 reads MNHNS; CDR2 reads SASEGT. This CDR3 is built from 10 residues. Trimming removed 8 bases from V and 2 bases from J, with 4 bases in between. This CDR3 is CASGTYEQYF. The CDR3 region has the DNA TGTGCCAGCGGGACCTACGAGCAGTACTTC.

The gene calls are TRBV27 and TRBJ1-1; possibly TRBD1 for D (6 bases). The V end lost 5 bases, the J end lost 1 base, and 17 bases lay between the germline ends. This CDR3 has 16 residues. CDR1 and CDR2 (germline): MNHEY, SMNVEV (reference sequence). The CDR3 DNA reads as TGTGCCAGCAGTCCCGGGACAAATGCCCGGAACACTGAAGCTTTCTTT. This sequence encodes CASSPGTNARNTEAFF.

A few counts support this clone. The chain recombines TRBV7-9 with TRBJ1-5; D not certain. Trimming took 4 bases from V and 3 from J, leaving 10 bases between them. Per the germline V gene, CDR1 is SEHNR and CDR2 is FQNEAQ (reference sequence). The CDR3 runs 14 residues. The CDR3 reads CASSSGWANQPQHF. In DNA form, the CDR3 reads TGTGCCAGCAGCTCCGGGTGGGCCAATCAGCCCCAGCATTTT.

This clone was seen a handful of times. The chain links TRBV7-9 to TRBJ2-1; 12 bases are a match to TRBD1. The J segment lost 6 bases and the V segment lost 7 bases, leaving 7 bases of the junction unmatched. This CDR3 is 15 amino acids long. Germline CDR1 SEHNR, CDR2 FQNEAQ (reference sequence). The CDR3 protein is CASTEGQGAVNEQFF. In nucleotides, the CDR3 is TGTGCCAGCACGGAGGGACAGGGGGCAGTCAATGAGCAGTTCTTC.

This sequence joins TRBV4-1 and TRBJ2-1; 7 bases match TRBD1. The ends lost 2 bases at V and 5 bases at J; junction bases unmatched: 15. Germline-derived CDR1 and CDR2 are MGHRA and YSYEKL. The CDR3 is made up of 18 amino acids. In nucleotides, the CDR3 is TGCGCCAGCAGCCAACGGACAGGAGCTAAAGTCATTCACAATGAGCAGTTCTTC. This gives the protein CASSQRTGAKVIHNEQFF.

In this sample, this clone turned up a few times. J is TRBJ2-3 and V is TRBV2; D ambiguous. Trimming removed 6 bases at V and 2 bases at J, with 15 bases between. CDR1 is SNHLY, CDR2 FYNNEI, per germline. This CDR3 has 15 amino acids. In nucleotides, the CDR3 is TGTGCCAGCAGCGGACCGGGTAGGGCCACAGATACGCAGTATTTT. Translating it yields CASSGPGRATDTQYF.

This chain links TRBV7-9 with TRBJ1-1; D not resolved. Germline V CDR1 and CDR2: SEHNR, FQNEAQ (reference sequence). Trimming took 6 bases from V and 11 from J, leaving 22 bases between them. The CDR3 runs 14 residues. In DNA, the CDR3 is TGTGCCAGCAGTTTCACAGAGGTCTTATTCGGGGCTTTCTTT. Its translation: CASSFTEVLFGAFF.

V is TRBV11-2 and J is TRBJ2-4; weak D call: TRBD1 (5 bases). This CDR3 comprises 15 residues. The V end was cut by 5 bases, the J end by 3 bases, with 14 bases between. Per the germline V gene, CDR1 is SGHAT and CDR2 is FQNNGV. In nucleotides, the CDR3 is TGTGCCAGCAGCCAGGACATAGCCTTCAAAAACATTCAGTACTTC. This codes for CASSQDIAFKNIQYF.

The CDR3 here is CASGLLAGYSNQPQHF. DNA of the CDR3: TGTGCTAGTGGTTTGTTAGCGGGGTATAGCAATCAGCCCCAGCATTTT. This chain connects TRBV12-5 to TRBJ1-5; D remains ambiguous. The CDR3 length is 16 residues. V was trimmed by 2 bases and J by 0 bases, leaving 11 bases between them. In germline, CDR1 is LGHNT, CDR2 FRNRAP.

The J gene is TRBJ2-7, the V gene TRBV28; D unresolved. This CDR3 spans 13 amino acids. Germline CDR1 reads MDHEN; CDR2 reads SYDVKM. V was clipped by 6 bases and J by 6 bases, with 15 bases between them. CDR3: CASRSGRPSEQYF. CDR3 bases: TGTGCCAGCAGGTCCGGGCGTCCGAGCGAGCAGTACTTC.

The V gene is TRBV14, the J gene TRBJ2-1; TRBD2 agrees at 13 bases. The V segment lost 3 bases and the J segment 6 bases; nucleotides outside the gene matches: 11. The CDR3 loop spans 18 amino acids. CDR1 and CDR2 (germline): SGHDN, FVKESK. The CDR3 reads CASSQSRRTSGSGNEQFF. DNA for the CDR3: TGTGCCAGCAGCCAGAGCCGAAGGACTAGCGGGAGCGGCAATGAGCAGTTCTTC.

The V call is TRBV21-1, the J call TRBJ2-3; whether TRBD2, the table's D call, matches the DNA was not checked. TRBV21-1 is labeled a pseudogene. This CDR3 has 18 residues. CDR3 amino acids: CASSPGLAGAGNTDTQYF. CDR3 bases: TGTGCCAGCAGCCCGGGACTAGCGGGGGCCGGGAACACAGATACGCAGTATTTT.

This clone is termed medium-sized. The genes are TRBV28 and TRBJ2-1; either TRBD1 or TRBD2 may fit D (5 bases each). CDR1 is MDHEN, CDR2 SYDVKM, per germline. With 8 bases removed from V and 2 bases from J, the gap between germline ends came to 16 bases. This CDR3 has 15 amino acids. CDR3 loop: CASGSGRRTYNEQFF. CDR3 in DNA: TGTGCCAGCGGATCGGGACGGAGAACCTACAATGAGCAGTTCTTC.

The chain joins TRBV29-1 to TRBJ2-3; the match to TRBD2 covers 11 bases. This CDR3 spans 15 amino acids. V shed 5 bases, J shed 6 bases, and the junction held 10 bases outside the gene matches. Germline loops: CDR1 SQVTM, CDR2 ANQGSEA. The CDR3, as DNA: TGCAGCGTTATACTAGCGGGGGTTTTAGGGGATACGCAGTATTTT. Protein sequence: CSVILAGVLGDTQYF.

CDR3 DNA: TGCAGCGTTGAAGTAGTAAGTCAGCCCCAGCATTTT. Translated: CSVEVVSQPQHF. V gene TRBV29-1 combines with J gene TRBJ1-5, with no clear D. This CDR3 has 12 amino acids. With 1 base removed from V and 6 bases from J, the gap between germline ends came to 7 bases. CDR1 and CDR2 (germline): SQVTM, ANQGSEA.

This clone was counted a few times. This chain uses TRBV27 with TRBJ2-3; possibly TRBD2 for D (7 bases). The CDR3 sequence is 17 residues long. The V end was cut by 4 bases, the J end by 6 bases, with 23 bases between. CDR1 MNHEY and CDR2 SMNVEV come from the germline V gene (reference sequence). CDR3 nucleotides: TGTGCCAGCAGTTCGCCAGGCGGATGGGGGGGGCTGGATACGCAGTATTTT. It is translated as CASSSPGGWGGLDTQYF.

The chain recombines TRBV28 with TRBJ1-6; no clear D gene. This CDR3 is built from 12 residues. Germline CDR1 reads MDHEN; CDR2 reads SYDVKM. V lost 2 bases and J lost 11, with 7 bases in between. CDR3: CASSLQRPPLHF. The CDR3 DNA is TGTGCCAGCAGTTTACAAAGACCACCCCTCCACTTT. Combining the CDR3 with reference TRBV28 and TRBJ1-6 gives the whole variable domain DVKVTQSSRYLVKRTGEKVFLECVQDMDHENMFWYRQDPGLGLRLIYFSYDVKMKEKGDIPEGYSVSREKKERFSLILESASTNQTSMYLCASSLQRPPLHFGNGTRLTVT.

The chain carries TRBV6-6 and TRBJ2-5; 13 bases are a match to TRBD2. Unmatched junction bases numbered 4, after V lost 8 bases and J lost 1 base. From germline, CDR1 is MNHNY and CDR2 SVGAGI (reference sequence). The CDR3 contains 15 residues. As DNA, the CDR3 is TGTGCCAGCGGACTAGCGGGAGCAGTCCAAGAGACCCAGTACTTC. Translated, it gives CASGLAGAVQETQYF.

This chain links TRBV6-5 with TRBJ2-7, with 7 bases lining up with TRBD1. Per the germline V gene, CDR1 is MNHEY and CDR2 is SVGAGI. V trimming: 0 bases; J trimming: 4 bases; junction bases outside the gene matches: 3. This CDR3 is 14 amino acids long. CDR3 sequence reads: CASSYSGRGYEQYF. The DNA for the CDR3 is TGTGCCAGCAGTTACTCAGGCAGGGGGTACGAGCAGTACTTC.

The rearrangement uses TRBV5-4 and TRBJ2-2; D might be TRBD2 (5 bases). This CDR3 spans 14 amino acids. The V gene's germline CDR1 is SGHNT and CDR2 YYREEE (reference sequence). Trimming shortened V by 3 bases and J by 2 bases, and 8 bases separated the two germline ends. This chain's CDR3 is CASSSEANTGELFF. CDR3 sequence (DNA): TGTGCCAGCAGCTCGGAGGCCAACACCGGGGAGCTGTTTTTT. Complete variable domain (other parts from reference TRBV5-4 and TRBJ2-2): ETGVTQSPTHLIKTRGQQVTLRCSSQSGHNTVSWYQQALGQGPQFIFQYYREEENGRGNFPPRFSGLQFPNYSSELNVNALELDDSALYLCASSSEANTGELFFGEGSRLTVL.

The rearrangement links TRBV2 to TRBJ2-1, with 9 bases identical to TRBD2. Germline loops: CDR1 SNHLY, CDR2 FYNNEI. This CDR3 has 15 residues. J was trimmed by 6 bases and V by 6 bases; bases with no gene match: 9. The CDR3 coding sequence is TGTGCCAGCAGCTCCCCAGGACTAGCGATCAATGAGCAGTTCTTC. Amino acids: CASSSPGLAINEQFF.

The chain uses TRBV10-3 and TRBJ2-1, with D maybe TRBD1 (6 bases). Germline V gene lookup returns CDR1 ENHRY and CDR2 SYGVKD. The V and J ends lost 7 bases and 6 bases respectively, with 13 bases between them. The CDR3 is made up of 13 amino acids. The CDR3 nucleotides are TGTGCCATCACCAGGGGTCCCTCCAATGAGCAGTTCTTC. Amino acid sequence: CAITRGPSNEQFF.

The J gene is TRBJ2-7, the V gene TRBV19; 7 positions agree with TRBD2. V trimming: 5 bases; J trimming: 5 bases; junction bases outside the gene matches: 9. The CDR3 runs to 14 residues. Per germline, CDR1 LNHDA and CDR2 SQIVND (reference sequence). This chain's CDR3 is CASSPETSWNEQYF. The CDR3 bases are TGTGCCAGTAGTCCCGAGACTAGCTGGAACGAGCAGTACTTC.

The rearrangement joins TRBV19 to TRBJ2-1; 10 positions match TRBD1. This CDR3 spans 14 amino acids. V shed 6 bases, J shed 2 bases, and the junction held 1 base outside the gene matches. Germline CDR1 and CDR2: LNHDA and SQIVND (reference sequence). The CDR3 loop reads CASRGTGAYNEQFF. CDR3 in DNA: TGTGCCAGTAGAGGGACAGGGGCCTACAATGAGCAGTTCTTC.

The V and J genes are TRBV7-8 and TRBJ1-2; D gene unclear. CDR3 size: 12 residues. Germline V gene sequence: CDR1 SGHVS, CDR2 FQNEAQ. V lost 1 base and J 8 bases, leaving 8 bases between the germline ends. CDR3 DNA: TGTGCCAGCAGCTTAGAGGTTGGCGGCTACACCTTC. Translation gives CASSLEVGGYTF.